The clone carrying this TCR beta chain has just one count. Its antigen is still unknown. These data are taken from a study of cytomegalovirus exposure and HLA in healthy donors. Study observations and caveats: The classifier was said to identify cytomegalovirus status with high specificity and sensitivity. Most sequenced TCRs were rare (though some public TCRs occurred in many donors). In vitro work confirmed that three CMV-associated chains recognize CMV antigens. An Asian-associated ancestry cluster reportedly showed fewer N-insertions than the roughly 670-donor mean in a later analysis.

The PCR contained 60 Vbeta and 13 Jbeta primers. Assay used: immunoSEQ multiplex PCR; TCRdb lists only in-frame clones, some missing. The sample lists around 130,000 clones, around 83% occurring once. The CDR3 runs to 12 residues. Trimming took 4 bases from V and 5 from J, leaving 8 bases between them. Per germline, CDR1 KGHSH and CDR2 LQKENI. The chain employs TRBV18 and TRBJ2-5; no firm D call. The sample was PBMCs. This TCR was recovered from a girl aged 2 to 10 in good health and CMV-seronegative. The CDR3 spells CASSHYEETQYF. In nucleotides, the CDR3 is TGTGCCAGCTCACATTACGAGGAGACCCAGTACTTC.